This is a list of T cell receptor beta chains from one sample in a study of T cell changes during pregnancy in multiple sclerosis. Assay: immunoSEQ multiplex PCR; the TCRdb copy retains only in-frame clones and omits some. The repertoire consists of roughly 35,000 clones, with about 90% occurring once and the leading ten covering around 0.47%. Sequencing used CD4+ T cells from peripheral blood mononuclear cells, obtained after pregnancy. The receptors were gathered from a female donor with multiple sclerosis, enrolled in a pregnancy study. Each CDR3 is given with its conserved first and last residue. A D gene is named only where the DNA matches it firmly. Not all rows give a size; the values are once, few, many and, for expanded clones, a class.

D: NA
V: TRBV7-9
size: NA
J: TRBJ1-1
CDR3: CASSFLGSTNTEAFF
DNA: TGTGCCAGCAGCTTTCTTGGGAGTACGAACACTGAAGCTTTCTTT

D: NA
V: TRBV9
size: NA
J: TRBJ2-5
CDR3: CASSGSRGGQETQYF
DNA: TGTGCCAGCAGCGGATCCCGTGGCGGACAAGAGACCCAGTACTTC

D: TRBD1
V: TRBV30
size: NA
J: TRBJ1-2
CDR3: CAWSDTGEEYGYTF
DNA: TGTGCCTGGAGTGACACAGGGGAAGAATATGGCTACACCTTC

D: NA
V: TRBV9
size: few
J: TRBJ1-3
CDR3: CASSVGLSGNTIYF
DNA: TGTGCCAGCAGCGTGGGGCTCTCTGGAAACACCATATATTTT

D: TRBD1
V: TRBV7-2
size: NA
J: TRBJ1-2
CDR3: CASSLDGDRGSYTF
DNA: TGTGCCAGCAGCTTAGACGGAGACAGGGGTAGCTACACCTTC

D: TRBD1
V: TRBV6-6
size: NA
J: TRBJ2-6
CDR3: CACARQGAGANVLTF
DNA: TGTGCCTGCGCCCGACAGGGGGCTGGGGCCAACGTCCTGACTTTC

D: TRBD2
V: TRBV29-1
size: NA
J: TRBJ2-6
CDR3: CSVVGGGAGANVLTF
DNA: TGCAGCGTTGTCGGGGGGGGCGCTGGGGCCAACGTCCTGACTTTC

D: NA
V: TRBV23-1
size: NA
J: TRBJ2-7
CDR3: CASSQSSRPPGEQYF
DNA: TGCGCCAGCAGTCAATCTAGTCGCCCTCCCGGGGAGCAGTACTTC

D: TRBD1
V: TRBV5-4
size: NA
J: TRBJ2-1
CDR3: CASSLTGGYNEQFF
DNA: TGTGCCAGCAGCTTGACAGGGGGCTACAATGAGCAGTTCTTC

D: NA
V: TRBV11-2
size: NA
J: TRBJ1-2
CDR3: CASSVGSQYGYTF
DNA: TGTGCCAGCAGCGTAGGGAGTCAATATGGCTACACCTTC

D: NA
V: TRBV28
size: NA
J: TRBJ2-1
CDR3: CASSPPTDSPAEQFF
DNA: TGTGCCAGCAGTCCCCCCACGGATAGCCCCGCCGAGCAGTTCTTC

D: TRBD2
V: TRBV19
size: NA
J: TRBJ2-1
CDR3: CASSTGLAGPNEQFF
DNA: TGTGCCAGTAGTACGGGACTAGCCGGTCCTAATGAGCAGTTCTTC

D: NA
V: TRBV4-1
size: once
J: TRBJ1-2
CDR3: CASSQDTGNYGYTF
DNA: TGCGCCAGCAGCCAAGATACGGGGAACTATGGCTACACCTTC

D: TRBD2
V: TRBV5-8
size: NA
J: TRBJ2-3
CDR3: CASSRTSGGVGTDTQYF
DNA: TGTGCCAGCAGCCGGACTAGCGGGGGGGTCGGCACAGATACGCAGTATTTT

D: TRBD1
V: TRBV28
size: NA
J: TRBJ2-1
CDR3: CASSLSGGNDEQFF
DNA: TGTGCCAGCAGTTTGTCAGGGGGCAACGATGAGCAGTTCTTC

D: TRBD2
V: TRBV7-2
size: NA
J: TRBJ2-5
CDR3: CASSPRGSGGALFETQYF
DNA: TGTGCCAGCAGCCCCCGGGGAAGCGGGGGGGCGCTTTTCGAGACCCAGTACTTC

D: TRBD1
V: TRBV25-1
size: NA
J: TRBJ2-7
CDR3: CASSAPGQGSHEQYF
DNA: TGTGCCAGCAGTGCCCCGGGACAGGGTAGCCACGAGCAGTACTTC

D: NA
V: TRBV18
size: once
J: TRBJ2-7
CDR3: CASSPPAGGSYEQYF
DNA: TGTGCCAGCTCACCACCAGCAGGGGGGTCCTACGAGCAGTACTTC

D: TRBD1
V: TRBV15
size: NA
J: TRBJ2-7
CDR3: CATSRGDRGLSEQYF
DNA: TGTGCCACCAGCAGAGGGGACAGGGGGCTTTCCGAGCAGTACTTC

D: NA
V: TRBV29-1
size: NA
J: TRBJ1-1
CDR3: CSVEDLGSANTEAFF
DNA: TGCAGCGTTGAAGATTTGGGGAGTGCTAACACTGAAGCTTTCTTT

D: NA
V: TRBV7-6
size: NA
J: TRBJ1-3
CDR3: CASSLAVGGTGNTIYF
DNA: TGTGCCAGCAGCTTAGCGGTCGGGGGAACTGGAAACACCATATATTTT

D: TRBD1
V: TRBV4-1
size: few
J: TRBJ1-5
CDR3: CASSQDPPGQGNQPQHF
DNA: TGCGCCAGCAGCCAAGACCCCCCGGGACAGGGGAATCAGCCCCAGCATTTT

D: NA
V: TRBV18
size: NA
J: TRBJ1-5
CDR3: CASSPTQGSNQPQHF
DNA: TGTGCCAGCTCACCAACACAGGGTAGCAATCAGCCCCAGCATTTT

D: NA
V: TRBV5-1
size: NA
J: TRBJ2-5
CDR3: CASSLAGRTQYF
DNA: TGCGCCAGCAGCTTGGCCGGGAGGACCCAGTACTTC

D: TRBD1
V: TRBV10-3
size: NA
J: TRBJ2-6
CDR3: CAISPGQGPSSGANVLTF
DNA: TGTGCCATCAGCCCTGGACAGGGTCCTAGCTCTGGGGCCAACGTCCTGACTTTC

D: TRBD1
V: TRBV5-4
size: NA
J: TRBJ1-2
CDR3: CASSSSGQINYGYTF
DNA: TGTGCCAGCAGCTCCTCGGGACAGATAAACTATGGCTACACCTTC

D: NA
V: TRBV13
size: NA
J: TRBJ1-1
CDR3: CASSLDKGGILITTEAFF
DNA: TGTGCCAGCAGCTTAGATAAGGGAGGGATCCTGATAACCACTGAAGCTTTCTTT

D: TRBD1
V: TRBV12-5
size: NA
J: TRBJ1-3
CDR3: CASGLPDRAGNTIYF
DNA: TGTGCTAGTGGTTTGCCAGACAGGGCTGGAAACACCATATATTTT

D: TRBD1
V: TRBV7-6
size: NA
J: TRBJ2-5
CDR3: CASSLKGQGFFEETQYF
DNA: TGTGCCAGCAGCTTAAAGGGACAGGGGTTCTTTGAAGAGACCCAGTACTTC

D: TRBD2
V: TRBV12-5
size: NA
J: TRBJ2-3
CDR3: CASGFRLAGASDTQYF
DNA: TGTGCTAGTGGTTTCCGACTAGCGGGGGCCTCAGATACGCAGTATTTT

D: TRBD1
V: TRBV28
size: NA
J: TRBJ1-5
CDR3: CASSVRTGFGQPQHF
DNA: TGTGCCAGCAGCGTTCGGACAGGTTTCGGTCAGCCCCAGCATTTT

D: NA
V: TRBV2
size: NA
J: TRBJ1-4
CDR3: CASSGGEKLFF
DNA: TGTGCCAGCAGCGGCGGCGAAAAACTGTTTTTT

D: TRBD1
V: TRBV2
size: NA
J: TRBJ1-2
CDR3: CASLRTGGKFF
DNA: TGTGCCAGCTTGCGAACAGGGGGGAAGTTCTTC

D: TRBD1
V: TRBV11-1
size: NA
J: TRBJ2-3
CDR3: CASSLGPDRGRTDTQYF
DNA: TGTGCCAGCAGCTTAGGGCCGGACAGGGGGCGCACAGATACGCAGTATTTT

D: TRBD2
V: TRBV7-9
size: NA
J: TRBJ2-5
CDR3: CASSGTSGGAETQYF
DNA: TGTGCCAGCAGCGGGACTAGCGGGGGGGCGGAGACCCAGTACTTC

D: NA
V: TRBV9
size: once
J: TRBJ1-1
CDR3: CASSVVNSLTTEAFF
DNA: TGTGCCAGCAGCGTAGTTAACAGTCTTACCACTGAAGCTTTCTTT

D: NA
V: TRBV21-1
size: NA
J: TRBJ2-4
CDR3: CASSPRGTGWATGDIQYF
DNA: TGTGCCAGCAGCCCTAGGGGGACAGGGTGGGCGACCGGGGACATTCAGTACTTC

D: NA
V: TRBV2
size: NA
J: TRBJ1-1
CDR3: CASSGPGDTEAFF
DNA: TGTGCCAGCAGCGGTCCAGGGGACACTGAAGCTTTCTTT

D: NA
V: TRBV28
size: NA
J: TRBJ1-5
CDR3: CASSGNPRAQHF
DNA: TGTGCCAGCAGCGGTAACCCGCGGGCCCAGCATTTT

D: TRBD1
V: TRBV7-2
size: NA
J: TRBJ1-5
CDR3: CASSLGGGHQPQHF
DNA: TGTGCCAGCAGCTTAGGAGGGGGCCATCAGCCCCAGCATTTT